This is a list of T cell receptor beta chains from one sample in a study of CD8+ T cells in alopecia areata. The repertoire was sequenced with immunoSEQ multiplex PCR; TCRdb's copy has only in-frame clones and lacks some. The sample holds 110,000 to 150,000 clones; 86% are singletons and the top ten take over 10%. The source material was CD8+ T cells sorted from blood, sampled at week 4, from a patient treated with tofacitinib. Every receptor here comes from a human donor with alopecia areata. Each CDR3 is given without its conserved first and last residue. Expanded clones get a size class; other rows say once, few or many, or leave the size out.

v_call	clone_size	cdr3_aa
TRBV29-1	few	SVEELAGGADTQY
TRBV11-2	few	ASSSGYEQY
TRBV11-1	NA	ASSLGAEGLAYEQY
TRBV5-4	NA	ASSLVADQETQY
TRBV5-4	NA	ASSLNTEAF
TRBV27	NA	ASSLGFDSPLH
TRBV5-4	NA	ASSEFLSSYNEQF
TRBV27	NA	ASSPTRGDPLGTDTQY
TRBV7-9	NA	ASSDNSYEQY
TRBV29-1	NA	SVTPYRDRGNRAYGYT
TRBV4-1	NA	ASSQDPGDSYNEQF